What follows describes a single TCR beta chain. The V and J ends lost 7 bases and 2 bases, in that order; junction bases with no gene match: 11. Germline CDR1 is SQVTM and CDR2 is ANQGSEA. The CDR3 covers 15 residues. The sample is drawn from a study of T cell changes during pregnancy in multiple sclerosis. Profiling relied on immunoSEQ multiplex PCR, and the TCRdb table lists in-frame clones only, not all of them. The sample shows fewer than 60,000 clones, more than 90% of them seen only once. The material sequenced was peripheral blood, taken after pregnancy. This sequence joins TRBV29-1 and TRBJ2-1; TRBD1 agrees at 7 bases. The origin of this receptor is a female donor in good health, enrolled as a control in a pregnancy study. CDR3 sequence reads: CSAQGRGQTYNEQFF. CDR3 bases: TGCAGCGCCCAGGGCCGGGGACAGACCTACAATGAGCAGTTCTTC.